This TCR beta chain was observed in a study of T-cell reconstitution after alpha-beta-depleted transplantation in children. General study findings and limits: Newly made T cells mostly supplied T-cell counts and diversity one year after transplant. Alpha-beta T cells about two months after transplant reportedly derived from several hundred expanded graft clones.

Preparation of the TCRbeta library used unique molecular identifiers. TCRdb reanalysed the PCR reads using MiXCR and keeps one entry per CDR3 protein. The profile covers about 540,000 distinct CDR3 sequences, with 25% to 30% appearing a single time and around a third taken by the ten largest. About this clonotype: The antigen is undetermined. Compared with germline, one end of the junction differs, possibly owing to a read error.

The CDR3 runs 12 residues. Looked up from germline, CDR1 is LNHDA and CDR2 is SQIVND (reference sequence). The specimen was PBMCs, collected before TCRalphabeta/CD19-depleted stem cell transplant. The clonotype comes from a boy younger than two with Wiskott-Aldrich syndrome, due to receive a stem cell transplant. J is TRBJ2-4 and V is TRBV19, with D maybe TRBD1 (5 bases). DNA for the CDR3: TGTGCCAGTAGTATAGCCTCGACAGCAGTCCACTTC. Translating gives CASSIASTAVHF.